The rows below give T cell receptor beta chains drawn from one sample of a study of blood T cell repertoires in COVID-19. This table comes from immunoSEQ multiplex PCR, and its TCRdb copy is limited to in-frame clones, with some not included. The profile covers 250,000 to 300,000 clones, with 86% appearing a single time and approximately 2% taken by the ten largest. Sequencing was performed on peripheral blood. The source is a man under 40 with active or convalescent COVID-19. The CDR3 runs from the conserved cysteine through the conserved F or W. D genes are given only for firm matches. Only part of the rows carry a size: once, few, many, or a class if the clone is expanded.

j_call,v_call,d_call,clone_size,cdr3_aa,cdr3_nt
TRBJ1-1,TRBV13,NA,NA,CASSLGRVGTEAFF,TGTGCCAGCAGCTTAGGCAGGGTGGGCACTGAAGCTTTCTTT
TRBJ2-7,TRBV5-6,NA,NA,CASSFGNEQYF,TGTGCCAGCAGCTTTGGCAACGAGCAGTACTTC
TRBJ2-3,TRBV7-8,NA,NA,CASSLFPGFKSTDTQYF,TGTGCCAGCAGCTTGTTTCCGGGGTTTAAGAGTACAGATACGCAGTATTTT
TRBJ2-5,TRBV7-2,TRBD2,NA,CASSLLLAGGQETQYF,TGTGCCAGCAGCTTATTACTAGCGGGGGGGCAAGAGACCCAGTACTTC
TRBJ1-1,TRBV5-1,NA,NA,CASSSGMNTEAFF,TGCGCCAGCAGCTCAGGGATGAACACTGAAGCTTTCTTT
TRBJ1-6,TRBV2,NA,NA,CASSWDKAKSPLHF,TGTGCCAGCAGTTGGGACAAGGCCAAATCCCCCCTCCACTTT
TRBJ2-7,TRBV4-3,TRBD2,NA,CASSQDRAGGHEQYF,TGCGCCAGCAGCCAAGATCGAGCGGGGGGACACGAGCAGTACTTC
TRBJ2-7,TRBV3-1/TRBV3-2,TRBD2,NA,CASSPNSGGTYEQYF,TGTGCCAGCAGCCCTAATAGCGGGGGGACCTACGAGCAGTACTTC
TRBJ2-1,TRBV5-5,NA,NA,CASSSGQNLIGEQFF,TGTGCCAGCAGCTCAGGACAGAATTTAATAGGGGAGCAGTTCTTC
TRBJ1-6,TRBV5-1,NA,NA,CASSSGTGSLLRHNSPLHF,TGCGCCAGCAGCTCGGGAACCGGGAGCCTTCTTCGCCATAATTCACCCCTCCACTTT
TRBJ1-5,TRBV5-6,NA,NA,CASSSQLHRNKINQPQHF,TGTGCCAGCAGCTCTCAACTACACCGAAATAAAATAAATCAGCCCCAGCATTTT
TRBJ1-6,TRBV2,NA,NA,CARKGGWNSPLHF,TGTGCCAGAAAAGGGGGTTGGAATTCACCCCTCCACTTT
TRBJ2-1,TRBV5-6,NA,NA,CASSSRGGGNEQFF,TGTGCCAGCAGCTCCAGGGGAGGGGGCAATGAGCAGTTCTTC
TRBJ1-5,TRBV5-1,TRBD1,NA,CASSWGTGNNQPQHF,TGCGCCAGCAGCTGGGGGACAGGGAACAATCAGCCCCAGCATTTT
TRBJ2-1,TRBV6-4,TRBD2,NA,CASSEPGLALNEQFF,TGTGCCAGCAGTGAACCGGGACTAGCCCTCAATGAGCAGTTCTTC
TRBJ1-1,TRBV7-2,NA,NA,CASSLQQGTEAFF,TGTGCCAGCAGCTTACAACAGGGAACTGAAGCTTTCTTT
TRBJ1-1,TRBV7-2,NA,NA,CASSSRRGEAFF,TGTGCCAGCAGCTCGCGGAGGGGTGAAGCTTTCTTT
TRBJ2-5,TRBV24-1,NA,NA,CATSDSSAGVRETQYF,TGTGCCACCAGTGATTCCTCGGCCGGGGTCCGGGAGACCCAGTACTTC
TRBJ1-2,TRBV30,NA,NA,CAWSLGRDGVGYTF,TGTGCCTGGAGTCTCGGCAGGGATGGAGTTGGCTACACCTTC
TRBJ2-3,TRBV5-1,NA,few,CASSLGGQRTDTQYF,TGCGCCAGCAGCTTGGGGGGACAACGCACAGATACGCAGTATTTT
TRBJ1-4,TRBV29-1,NA,NA,CSVDIAGVGEKLFF,TGCAGCGTTGACATTGCAGGGGTCGGGGAAAAACTGTTTTTT
TRBJ2-5,TRBV6-2/TRBV6-3,TRBD1,once,CASTPSDRARFHPQETQYF,TGTGCCAGCACCCCCTCGGACAGGGCCCGCTTCCACCCGCAAGAGACCCAGTACTTC
TRBJ2-6,TRBV19,NA,NA,CASTSGEISGANVLTF,TGTGCCAGTACGTCAGGGGAGATCTCTGGGGCCAACGTCCTGACTTTC
TRBJ1-2,TRBV6-5,NA,NA,CASSYGGGYGYTF,TGTGCCAGCAGTTACGGGGGGGGCTATGGCTACACCTTC
TRBJ2-1,TRBV6-6,NA,NA,CASLVRANEQFF,TGTGCCAGCCTAGTCAGGGCGAATGAGCAGTTCTTC
TRBJ1-1,TRBV6-5,NA,NA,CASSYSRNTEAFF,TGTGCCAGCAGTTACTCGAGGAACACTGAAGCTTTCTTT
TRBJ1-1,TRBV2,NA,NA,CASSETPTGNTEAFF,TGTGCCAGCAGTGAAACCCCGACAGGGAACACTGAAGCTTTCTTT
TRBJ2-2,TRBV6-6,NA,NA,CASRPRGLTGELFF,TGTGCCAGCAGACCTAGGGGTCTTACCGGGGAGCTGTTTTTT
TRBJ1-5,TRBV9,TRBD1,NA,CASSVGPGTGGSQPQHF,TGTGCCAGCAGCGTAGGCCCCGGGACAGGGGGTAGTCAGCCCCAGCATTTT
TRBJ1-5,TRBV25-1,NA,once,CASSDRHPGGNQPQHF,TGTGCCAGCAGTGATCGACACCCAGGGGGCAATCAGCCCCAGCATTTT
TRBJ1-1,TRBV5-4,TRBD1,NA,CASSYNRGRTEAFF,TGTGCCAGCAGCTATAACAGGGGTCGGACTGAAGCTTTCTTT
TRBJ1-6,TRBV19,TRBD1,NA,CASSTPGQGVNSPLHF,TGTGCCAGTAGTACCCCGGGACAGGGGGTTAATTCACCCCTCCACTTT
TRBJ1-2,TRBV10-3,NA,NA,CAISDGGSPNYGYTF,TGTGCCATCAGTGACGGGGGTTCTCCTAACTATGGCTACACCTTC
TRBJ1-5,TRBV2,NA,NA,CASSALGGNQPQHF,TGTGCCAGCAGTGCACTCGGAGGGAATCAGCCCCAGCATTTT
TRBJ1-1,TRBV5-6,TRBD1,NA,CASSMDRVSTEAFF,TGTGCCAGCAGCATGGACAGGGTGAGCACTGAAGCTTTCTTT
TRBJ2-3,TRBV4-1,TRBD2,NA,CASSGIAGEYTDTQYF,TGCGCCTCCAGCGGGATCGCGGGGGAATACACAGATACGCAGTATTTT
TRBJ2-5,TRBV4-2,NA,NA,CASSSHLSLETQYF,TGTGCCAGCAGCTCCCATCTATCCTTGGAGACCCAGTACTTC
TRBJ2-7,TRBV5-6,NA,NA,CASTWGQGADYEQYF,TGTGCCAGCACCTGGGGGCAGGGCGCCGACTACGAGCAGTACTTC
TRBJ2-3,TRBV6-5,TRBD2,NA,CASRGSGGVADTQYF,TGTGCCAGCAGGGGGAGCGGGGGGGTTGCGGATACGCAGTATTTT
TRBJ1-2,TRBV29-1,TRBD1,NA,CSAGEGAEGYTF,TGCAGCGCCGGAGAGGGGGCTGAGGGCTACACCTTC
TRBJ1-2,TRBV3-1/TRBV3-2,NA,NA,CASSRTGFGYTF,TGTGCCAGCAGCCGAACAGGGTTCGGCTACACCTTC
TRBJ2-1,TRBV12-3/TRBV12-4,NA,NA,CASSLGAPSQFF,TGTGCCAGCAGTTTAGGGGCCCCCTCGCAGTTCTTC
TRBJ1-2,TRBV11-2,NA,NA,CASSTYRDGYTF,TGTGCCAGCAGCACCTACAGGGATGGCTACACCTTC
TRBJ1-1,TRBV7-6,TRBD1,once,CASRAGGGSMNTEAFF,TGTGCCAGCAGGGCAGGGGGAGGAAGCATGAACACTGAAGCTTTCTTT
TRBJ2-2,TRBV19,TRBD1,NA,CASSFNRGLNTGELFF,TGTGCCAGTAGTTTTAACAGGGGTCTAAACACCGGGGAGCTGTTTTTT
TRBJ1-1,TRBV18,NA,NA,CASSPSTPGPENTEAFF,TGTGCCAGCTCACCATCTACCCCAGGGCCCGAGAACACTGAAGCTTTCTTT
TRBJ1-1,TRBV7-2,NA,NA,CASSKGVAGGQHTEAFF,TGTGCCAGCAGCAAAGGCGTGGCAGGCGGACAACACACTGAAGCTTTCTTT
TRBJ2-3,TRBV4-3,TRBD2,NA,CASSQQKGGWNTDTQYF,TGCGCCAGCAGCCAACAAAAGGGAGGGTGGAACACAGATACGCAGTATTTT
TRBJ1-1,TRBV7-3,TRBD1,NA,CASSMTGGVTEAFF,TGTGCCAGCAGCATGACAGGGGGGGTCACTGAAGCTTTCTTT
TRBJ1-6,TRBV7-3,TRBD1,NA,CASSVGTENSPLHF,TGTGCCAGCAGCGTGGGGACAGAGAATTCACCCCTCCACTTT